Shown below are 18 T cell receptor beta chains from a single sample sequenced in a study of blood T cells in healthy people across ages (dated by TCRdb to between 2014 and 2016). Library construction relied on 5' RACE. The instrument was an Illumina HiSeq 2500. A second PCR of about 6 to 11 cycles was performed with a sample-barcoded 5' primer and a J-beta primer mix. In TCRdb, the public reads were trimmed at Q25 with fastp and aligned with MiXCR, with productive beta chains retained. Identical CDR3 proteins give one entry, which carries the most common genes and DNA. The sample data list 800,000 to 950,000 distinct CDR3 sequences, and 35% to 40% of these were observed just once. 13% of the sample is taken by the ten largest. The sequenced sample consisted of blood. The receptor source for this set is a man between 18 and 29 years old in good health.

This clonotype was counted ten times or more. The rearrangement links TRBV9 to TRBJ2-3, with D perhaps TRBD1 (7 bases). Germline-derived CDR1 and CDR2 are SGDLS and YYNGEE. The CDR3 covers 16 residues. The V gene lost 4 bases and the J gene lost 3 bases, with 18 bases spanning the gap. For the CDR3, the DNA is TGTGCCAGCAGCTCCCAGGGGGGATTTCGAACAGATACGCAGTATTTT. Its protein is CASSSQGGFRTDTQYF.

Details on this clonotype: A junction end diverges from the germline sequence, so it may reflect a read error. V gene TRBV5-1 combines with J gene TRBJ2-3; the D is unclear. The CDR3 sequence is 13 residues long. Germline V gene lookup returns CDR1 SGHRS and CDR2 YFSETQ. The CDR3 sequence is CVSSFLGVDTQYF. DNA for the CDR3: TGCGTCAGCAGCTTTCTTGGGGTCGATACGCAGTATTTT. Together with reference TRBV5-1 and TRBJ2-3, the CDR3 gives the full variable domain: KAGVTQTPRYLIKTRGQQVTLSCSPISGHRSVSWYQQTPGQGLQFLFEYFSETQRNKGNFPGRFSGRQFSNSRSEMNVSTLELGDSALYLCVSSFLGVDTQYFGPGTRLTVL.

This clonotype has ten or more counts. J is TRBJ2-5 and V is TRBV30, with D possibly being TRBD2 (6 bases). The CDR3 is made up of 12 amino acids. Germline CDR1 and CDR2: GTSNPN and SVGIG (reference sequence). The V end lost 2 bases, the J end lost 3 bases, and 7 bases lay between the germline ends. CDR3 nucleotide sequence: TGTGCCTGGAGTATAGCGGAAGAGACCCAGTACTTC. This encodes CAWSIAEETQYF. The full variable domain, its missing parts supplied by reference TRBV30 and TRBJ2-5, is SQTIHQWPATLVQPVGSPLSLECTVEGTSNPNLYWYRQAAGRGLQLLFYSVGIGQISSEVPQNLSASRPQDRQFILSSKKLLLSDSGFYLCAWSIAEETQYFGPGTRLLVL.

The gene calls are TRBV12-3 or TRBV12-4 and TRBJ1-5; 7 bases map to TRBD1. V dropped 6 bases and J dropped 5; count of bases not matched to a gene: 7. The CDR3 sequence is 14 residues long. DNA for the CDR3: TGTGCCAGCAGCCCGGACAGGTCGGATCAGCCCCAGCATTTT. It yields the protein CASSPDRSDQPQHF.

The chain is built from TRBV4-3 and TRBJ2-7; D is undetermined. V lost 0 bases, J lost 2 bases, and 11 bases lay in between. This CDR3 is 15 amino acids long. CDR1 LGHNA and CDR2 YSLEER come from the germline V gene. The CDR3 DNA follows: TGCGCCAGCAGCCAAGACCCCGCAGGACCCTACGAGCAGTACTTC. It specifies CASSQDPAGPYEQYF.

The chain recombines TRBV6-5 with TRBJ1-1; TRBD1 matches at 8 bases. Germline V gene lookup returns CDR1 MNHEY and CDR2 SVGAGI. The ends lost 6 bases at V and 4 bases at J; junction bases unmatched: 4. CDR3 length: 13 amino acids. CDR3 amino acids: CASSLQGVTEAFF. Written as DNA, the CDR3 is TGTGCCAGCAGCCTACAGGGGGTCACTGAAGCTTTCTTT.

The rearrangement links TRBV12-3 or TRBV12-4 to TRBJ2-7; the match to TRBD2 covers 9 bases. CDR3 size: 13 residues. Germline trimming cut 6 bases from V and 4 bases from J; bases unmatched to any gene: 4. The CDR3 here is CASRLAGTYEQYF. CDR3 in DNA: TGTGCCAGCAGGCTAGCGGGGACGTACGAGCAGTACTTC.

In its sample, this clonotype was seen many times. This rearrangement joins TRBV20-1 to TRBJ2-5; D gene ambiguous. Trimming pared 3 bases from V and 1 base from J, leaving 6 bases between. CDR1 is DFQATT and CDR2 is SNEGSKA in the germline V gene (reference sequence). CDR3 length: 12 amino acids. CDR3 loop: CSASLIQETQYF. The CDR3 nucleotides read TGCAGTGCTAGTTTGATCCAAGAGACCCAGTACTTC.

The chain uses TRBV7-2 and TRBJ2-4; 7 bases align to TRBD2. Looked up from germline, CDR1 is SGHTA and CDR2 is FQGNSA. The CDR3 is made up of 14 amino acids. J was trimmed by 0 bases and V by 8 bases; bases with no gene match: 4. This CDR3 is CASAGGRAKNIQYF. DNA for the CDR3: TGTGCCAGCGCCGGGGGGAGAGCCAAAAACATTCAGTACTTC.

The DNA of the CDR3 is TGCGCCAGCAGCCAAGATCCCAGGGGGCCCACAGATACGCAGTATTTT. It translates to CASSQDPRGPTDTQYF. The genes are TRBV4-3 and TRBJ2-3, with 8 bases that match TRBD1. Germline CDR1 is LGHNA and CDR2 is YSLEER. After removal of 0 bases from V and 2 bases from J, the junction contained 4 bases not matched to a gene. This CDR3 contains 16 residues.

The CDR3 DNA follows: TGCGCCAGCAGCGTGGTTGGTGCTTACAATGAGCAGTACTTC. This sequence encodes CASSVVGAYNEQYF. The genes are TRBV5-1 and TRBJ2-5; D is ambiguous. Germline CDR1 reads SGHRS; CDR2 reads YFSETQ. The CDR3 contains 14 residues. Trimming removed 4 bases from V and 11 bases from J, with 21 bases in between. Filled out from reference TRBV5-1 and TRBJ2-5, the complete variable domain reads KAGVTQTPRYLIKTRGQQVTLSCSPISGHRSVSWYQQTPGQGLQFLFEYFSETQRNKGNFPGRFSGRQFSNSRSEMNVSTLELGDSALYLCASSVVGAYNEQYFGPGTRLLVL.

To note about this clonotype: A clone one base away is much larger, so this may be a read error. The chain couples TRBV12-3 or TRBV12-4 to TRBJ2-4, with D uncertain. The length of the CDR3 is 16 residues. V lost 6 bases, J lost 2 bases, and 17 bases lay in between. The CDR3 DNA is TGTGCCAGCAGCCCGTCGAGCGTCCCAACCAAAAACATTCAGTACTTC. Translation gives CASSPSSVPTKNIQYF.

CDR3 nucleotide sequence: TGTGCCAGCAGTCACGAACGAGGGGGCGCGGGATTTTACGAGCAGTACTTC. Amino acids: CASSHERGGAGFYEQYF. This chain connects TRBV12-3 or TRBV12-4 to TRBJ2-7, with a possible D match to TRBD1 (7 bases). Trimming took off 5 bases at V and 4 bases at J, with 24 bases between the two ends. CDR3 length: 17 amino acids.

This clonotype occurred a few times. The chain combines TRBV20-1 with TRBJ1-1; D unclear. V dropped 2 bases and J dropped 8 bases, with 15 bases sitting between them. Germline V lookup: CDR1 DFQATT, CDR2 SNEGSKA (reference sequence). This CDR3 comprises 13 residues. The CDR3 bases are TGCAGTGCTAGATTGCCTAAGGGCGCCGAAGCTTTCTTT. This sequence encodes CSARLPKGAEAFF.

This chain joins TRBV5-4 and TRBJ1-2; D not resolved. Per the germline V gene, CDR1 is SGHNT and CDR2 is YYREEE (reference sequence). V lost 4 bases, J lost 8 bases, and 15 bases lay in between. This CDR3 has 13 residues. The CDR3 DNA sequence: TGTGCCAGCAGCCAGACCGCATCTCCCGGCTACACCTTC. It encodes CASSQTASPGYTF. The full variable domain, in which reference TRBV5-4 and TRBJ1-2 provide the parts outside the CDR3, is ETGVTQSPTHLIKTRGQQVTLRCSSQSGHNTVSWYQQALGQGPQFIFQYYREEENGRGNFPPRFSGLQFPNYSSELNVNALELDDSALYLCASSQTASPGYTFGSGTRLTVV.

The chain carries TRBV28 and TRBJ1-5; no clear D. The CDR3 runs to 14 residues. The germline CDR1 and CDR2 sequences are MDHEN and SYDVKM. The germline V and J ends were trimmed by 11 bases and 7 bases, with 21 bases remaining between them. The CDR3 DNA follows: TGTGCCGTCCCCGCCCAGAGTCCCCGGCAGCCCCAGCATTTT. Its translation is CAVPAQSPRQPQHF. Supplemented by reference TRBV28 and TRBJ1-5, the full variable domain reads DVKVTQSSRYLVKRTGEKVFLECVQDMDHENMFWYRQDPGLGLRLIYFSYDVKMKEKGDIPEGYSVSREKKERFSLILESASTNQTSMYLCAVPAQSPRQPQHFGDGTRLSIL.

Only a few counts were recorded for this clonotype. This chain connects TRBV7-2 to TRBJ1-1; a weak D match, TRBD1 (6 bases). Trimming cost V 2 bases and J 0 bases, with 16 bases left between them. Looked up from germline, CDR1 is SGHTA and CDR2 is FQGNSA. CDR3 length equals 17 residues. As DNA, the CDR3 is TGTGCCAGCAGCTTAAAGGGGGGCGGGTTCGTGAACACTGAAGCTTTCTTT. Encoded protein: CASSLKGGGFVNTEAFF.

The chain links TRBV28 to TRBJ1-1, with no clear D. Trimming pared 7 bases from V and 3 bases from J, leaving 12 bases between. Germline lookup yields CDR1 MDHEN and CDR2 SYDVKM. This CDR3 contains 13 residues. This CDR3 reads CASNKVVYTEAFF. CDR3 nucleotides: TGTGCCAGCAATAAGGTGGTCTACACTGAAGCTTTCTTT.